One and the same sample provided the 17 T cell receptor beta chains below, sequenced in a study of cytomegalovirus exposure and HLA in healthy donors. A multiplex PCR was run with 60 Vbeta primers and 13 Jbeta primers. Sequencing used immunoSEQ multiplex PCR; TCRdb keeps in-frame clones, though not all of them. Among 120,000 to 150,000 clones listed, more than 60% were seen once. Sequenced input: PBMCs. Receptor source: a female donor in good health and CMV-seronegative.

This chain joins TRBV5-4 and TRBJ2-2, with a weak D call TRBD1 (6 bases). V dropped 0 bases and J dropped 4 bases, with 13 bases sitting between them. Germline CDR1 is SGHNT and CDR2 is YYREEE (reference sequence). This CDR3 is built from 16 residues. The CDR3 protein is CASSLAVQGFTGELFF. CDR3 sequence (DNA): TGTGCCAGCAGCTTGGCGGTACAGGGATTCACCGGGGAGCTGTTTTTT.

The CDR3 here is CASSRPSGDTEAFF. The CDR3 DNA reads TGTGCCAGCAGCCGGCCTTCAGGGGATACTGAAGCTTTCTTT. The J gene is TRBJ1-1, the V gene TRBV5-4; the D gene is possibly TRBD1 (6 bases). The CDR3 extends over 14 amino acids. V gave up 4 bases and J gave up 5 bases, with 15 bases separating them. Looked up from germline, CDR1 is SGHNT and CDR2 is YYREEE (reference sequence).

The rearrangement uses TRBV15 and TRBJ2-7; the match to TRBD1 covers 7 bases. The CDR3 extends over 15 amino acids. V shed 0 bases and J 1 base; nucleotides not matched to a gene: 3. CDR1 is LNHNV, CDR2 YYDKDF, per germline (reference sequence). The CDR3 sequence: CATSRDRDRSYEQYF. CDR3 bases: TGTGCCACCAGCAGAGATAGGGACAGATCCTACGAGCAGTACTTC.

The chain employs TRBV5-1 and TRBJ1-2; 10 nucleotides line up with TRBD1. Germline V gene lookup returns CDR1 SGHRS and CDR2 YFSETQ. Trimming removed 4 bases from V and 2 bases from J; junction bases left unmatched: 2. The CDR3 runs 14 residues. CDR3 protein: CASSQTGGNYGYTF. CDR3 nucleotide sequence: TGCGCCAGCAGCCAGACAGGGGGCAACTATGGCTACACCTTC.

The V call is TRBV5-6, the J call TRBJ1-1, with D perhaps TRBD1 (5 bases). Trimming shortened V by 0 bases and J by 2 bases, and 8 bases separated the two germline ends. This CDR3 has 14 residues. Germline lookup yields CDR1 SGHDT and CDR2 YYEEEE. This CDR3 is CASSLEGSNTEAFF. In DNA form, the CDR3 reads TGTGCCAGCAGCTTGGAGGGGTCAAACACTGAAGCTTTCTTT.

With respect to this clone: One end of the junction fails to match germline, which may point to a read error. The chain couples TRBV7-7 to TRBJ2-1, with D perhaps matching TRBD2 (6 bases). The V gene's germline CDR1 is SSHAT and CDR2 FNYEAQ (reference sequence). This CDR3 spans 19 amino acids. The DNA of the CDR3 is TGTGCTAGCAGCCCTAGCTGGTCGTCAGGAGGCGGGAACTACAATGAGCAGTTCTTC. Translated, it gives CASSPSWSSGGGNYNEQFF.

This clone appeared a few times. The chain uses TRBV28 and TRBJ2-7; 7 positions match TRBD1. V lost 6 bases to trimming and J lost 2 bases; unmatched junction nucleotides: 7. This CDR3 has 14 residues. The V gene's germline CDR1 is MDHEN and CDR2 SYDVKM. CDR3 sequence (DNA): TGTGCCAGCAGGGCGACAGGGCGGCCCTACGAGCAGTACTTC. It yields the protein CASRATGRPYEQYF.

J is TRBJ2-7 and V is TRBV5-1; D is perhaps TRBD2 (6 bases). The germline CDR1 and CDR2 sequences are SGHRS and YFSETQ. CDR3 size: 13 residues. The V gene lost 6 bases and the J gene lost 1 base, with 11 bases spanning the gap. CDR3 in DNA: TGCGCCAGCATAGCGGAAAAATCCTACGAGCAGTACTTC. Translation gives CASIAEKSYEQYF.

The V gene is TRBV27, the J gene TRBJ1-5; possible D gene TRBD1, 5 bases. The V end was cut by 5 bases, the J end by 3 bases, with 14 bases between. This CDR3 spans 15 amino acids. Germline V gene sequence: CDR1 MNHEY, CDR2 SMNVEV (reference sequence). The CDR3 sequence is CASSPSDRLNQPQHF. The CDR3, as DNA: TGTGCCAGCAGTCCATCAGACAGACTCAATCAGCCCCAGCATTTT.

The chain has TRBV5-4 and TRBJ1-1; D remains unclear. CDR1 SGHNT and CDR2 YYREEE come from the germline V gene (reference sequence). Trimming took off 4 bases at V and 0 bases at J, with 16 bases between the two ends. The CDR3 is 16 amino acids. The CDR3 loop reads CASSPLLSPLNTEAFF. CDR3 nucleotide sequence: TGTGCCAGCAGCCCTCTTTTGAGTCCGCTGAACACTGAAGCTTTCTTT.

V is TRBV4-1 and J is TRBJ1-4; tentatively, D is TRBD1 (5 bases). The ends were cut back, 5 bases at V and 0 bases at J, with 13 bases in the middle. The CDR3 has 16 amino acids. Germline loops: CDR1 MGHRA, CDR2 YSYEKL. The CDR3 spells CASSAGGGATNEKLFF. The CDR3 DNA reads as TGCGCCAGCAGCGCGGGGGGGGGAGCAACTAATGAAAAACTGTTTTTT.

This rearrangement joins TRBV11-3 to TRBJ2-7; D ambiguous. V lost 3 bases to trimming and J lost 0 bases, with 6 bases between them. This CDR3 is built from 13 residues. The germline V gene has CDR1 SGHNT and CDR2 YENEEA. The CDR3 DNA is TGTGCCAGCAGCTTGAGTAGCTCCTACGAGCAGTACTTC. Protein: CASSLSSSYEQYF.

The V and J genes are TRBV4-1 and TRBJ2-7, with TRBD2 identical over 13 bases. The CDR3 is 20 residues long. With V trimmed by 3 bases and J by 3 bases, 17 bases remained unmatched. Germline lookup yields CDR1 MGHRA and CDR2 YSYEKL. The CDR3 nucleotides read TGCGCCAGCAGCCATCCCGGAGGGACTAGCGGGACCCGAAAGCACTACGAGCAGTACTTC. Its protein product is CASSHPGGTSGTRKHYEQYF.

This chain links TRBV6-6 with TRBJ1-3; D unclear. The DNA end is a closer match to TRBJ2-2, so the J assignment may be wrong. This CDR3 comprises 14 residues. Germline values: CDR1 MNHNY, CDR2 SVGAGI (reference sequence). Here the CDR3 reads CASSYSTNTGELFF. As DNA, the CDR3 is TGTGCCAGCAGTTACTCGACCAACACCGGGGAGCTGTTTTTT.

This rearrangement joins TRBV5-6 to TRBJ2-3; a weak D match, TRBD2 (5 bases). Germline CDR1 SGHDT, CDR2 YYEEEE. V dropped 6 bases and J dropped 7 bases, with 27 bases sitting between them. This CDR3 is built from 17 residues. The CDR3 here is CASIKPRGPRGRHTQYF. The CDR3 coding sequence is TGTGCCAGCATCAAACCCCGCGGACCCCGGGGTCGGCATACGCAGTATTTT.

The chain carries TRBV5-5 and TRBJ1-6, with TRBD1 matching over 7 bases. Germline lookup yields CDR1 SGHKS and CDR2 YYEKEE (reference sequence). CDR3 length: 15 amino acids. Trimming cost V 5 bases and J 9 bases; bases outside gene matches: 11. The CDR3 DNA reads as TGTGCCAGCAGTTGGGACGACAGGGTTGGTTCACCCCTCCACTTT. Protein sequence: CASSWDDRVGSPLHF.

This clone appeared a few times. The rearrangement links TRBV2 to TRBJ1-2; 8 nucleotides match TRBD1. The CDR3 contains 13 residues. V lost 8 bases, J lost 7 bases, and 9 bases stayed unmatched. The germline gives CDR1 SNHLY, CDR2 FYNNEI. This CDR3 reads CASLSGGRGGYTF. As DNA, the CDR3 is TGTGCCAGCCTCTCAGGGGGCAGGGGTGGCTACACCTTC.